One and the same sample provided the 10 T cell receptor beta chains below, sequenced in a study of PD-L1 blockade in urothelial cancer. Generated by immunoSEQ multiplex PCR, the TCRdb table keeps only in-frame clones and is missing some. The sample yields 50,000 to 60,000 clones, just over 85% seen once. The specimen comprised PBMCs, sampled around atezolizumab (anti-PD-L1) treatment. The receptor source for this set is a man in his fifties or sixties with urothelial cancer.

The chain employs TRBV5-1 and TRBJ2-6, with TRBD2 as a possible D gene (5 bases). The CDR3 extends over 16 amino acids. Trimming removed 0 bases from V and 3 bases from J, with 10 bases in between. CDR1 and CDR2 (germline): SGHRS, YFSETQ. This CDR3 is CASSLGGRGGANVLTF. In nucleotides, the CDR3 is TGCGCCAGCAGCTTGGGAGGGAGAGGTGGGGCCAACGTCCTGACTTTC.

J is TRBJ1-2 and V is TRBV30; 7 bases line up with TRBD1. Germline V gene data show CDR1 as GTSNPN and CDR2 as SVGIG (reference sequence). This CDR3 has 15 residues. V gave up 8 bases and J gave up 4 bases; unmatched junction bases: 16. The CDR3 here is CAIGSPQGLAYGYTF. The CDR3, as DNA: TGTGCCATTGGGAGCCCACAGGGGTTGGCCTATGGCTACACCTTC.

The rearrangement links TRBV25-1 to TRBJ1-4, with D tentatively TRBD1 (6 bases). The germline CDR1 and CDR2 sequences are MGHDK and SYGVNS. Trimming pared 4 bases from V and 7 bases from J, leaving 13 bases between. The CDR3 loop spans 14 amino acids. CDR3 coding DNA: TGTGCCAGCAGTGTTGAGGGGGTAGGTGAAAAACTGTTTTTT. Amino acids: CASSVEGVGEKLFF.

This clone was observed a few times. This sequence joins TRBV14 and TRBJ2-6; the D is unclear. This CDR3 is built from 16 residues. Trimming left V 1 base short and J 0 bases short, with 7 bases between. Germline CDR1 and CDR2: SGHDN and FVKESK. The CDR3 nucleotides read TGTGCCAGCAGCCAAGGATCCTACTCTGGGGCCAACGTCCTGACTTTC. It translates to CASSQGSYSGANVLTF. The whole variable domain, remainder taken from reference TRBV14 and TRBJ2-6, is EAGVTQFPSHSVIEKGQTVTLRCDPISGHDNLYWYRRVMGKEIKFLLHFVKESKQDESGMPNNRFLAERTGGTYSTLKVQPAELEDSGVYFCASSQGSYSGANVLTFGAGSRLTVL.

CDR3 in amino acids: CASRLGGTSGIGDTQYF. The DNA for the CDR3 is TGTGCAAGTCGCTTGGGGGGGACTAGCGGGATCGGAGATACGCAGTATTTT. The genes are TRBV12-2 and TRBJ2-3; the table names TRBD2, a call not compared with the DNA. TRBV12-2 is shown as a pseudogene. The CDR3 length is 17 residues.

The genes are TRBV14 and TRBJ2-3, with TRBD1 matching 7 bases. CDR1 SGHDN and CDR2 FVKESK come from the germline V gene. This CDR3 has 16 amino acids. Trimming removed 2 bases from V and 2 bases from J; junction bases left unmatched: 7. CDR3 DNA sequence: TGTGCCAGCAGCCAATACACAGGGGCCACCACAGATACGCAGTATTTT. As protein: CASSQYTGATTDTQYF.

J is TRBJ2-3 and V is TRBV6-4, with 7 nucleotides matching TRBD2. CDR1 and CDR2 (germline): MRHNA, SNTAGT. The length of the CDR3 is 15 residues. V lost 3 bases to trimming and J lost 9 bases; unmatched junction nucleotides: 12. The DNA for the CDR3 is TGTGCCAGCAGTGAACACCCCGGACTAGGGCGGACGCAGTATTTT. Amino acids: CASSEHPGLGRTQYF.

The chain employs TRBV7-2 and TRBJ2-2, with 11 bases lining up with TRBD2. CDR3 length: 15 residues. Germline CDR1 SGHTA, CDR2 FQGNSA. V trimming: 5 bases; J trimming: 5 bases; junction bases outside the gene matches: 4. The CDR3 is CASSRLAGTTGELFF. The CDR3 nucleotides are TGTGCCAGCAGCCGACTAGCGGGAACGACCGGGGAGCTGTTTTTT.

This chain joins TRBV30 and TRBJ1-1, with D tentatively TRBD1 (5 bases). CDR1 is GTSNPN and CDR2 is SVGIG in the germline V gene (reference sequence). Trimming shortened V by 1 base and J by 8 bases, and 14 bases separated the two germline ends. The CDR3 runs 13 residues. CDR3 sequence: CAWSDRNPLEAFF. The CDR3 DNA reads TGTGCCTGGAGTGACAGGAACCCGTTAGAAGCTTTCTTT.

This rearrangement joins TRBV28 to TRBJ1-4; tentatively, D is TRBD1 (5 bases). Deletions cut 1 base from V and 4 bases from J, with 7 bases between. Germline V lookup: CDR1 MDHEN, CDR2 SYDVKM. The CDR3 is 14 residues long. CDR3 residues: CASSLLQVNEKLFF. CDR3 bases: TGTGCCAGCAGTTTATTACAGGTTAATGAAAAACTGTTTTTT.